This TCR beta chain is from a study of T-cell reconstitution after alpha-beta-depleted transplantation in children. This CDR3 region has 11 residues. Trimming took 7 bases from V and 4 from J, leaving 4 bases between them. Unique molecular identifiers were built into the TCRbeta library. TCRdb ran MiXCR on the PCR reads and lists one entry per CDR3 protein. This table holds 200,000 to 300,000 distinct CDR3 sequences, over 20% found once. Points from the study as a whole: One year post-transplant, T-cell counts and diversity were largely derived from T cells produced anew. Surviving recipient T cells and thymic progenitors produced the high day-60 TCRbeta diversity seen in some patients. The study reportedly traced alpha-beta T cells about two months after transplant to several hundred expanded graft clones.

Turning to this clonotype: The antigen remains undetermined.

The chain links TRBV12-3 or TRBV12-4 to TRBJ2-2; no reliable D call. The TCR was taken from a girl aged 2-15 years with Fanconi anemia, due to receive a stem cell transplant. Material: PBMCs, obtained before TCRalphabeta/CD19-depleted stem cell transplant. For the CDR3, the DNA is TGTGCCAGCACGACCACCGGGGAGCTGTTTTTT. Protein: CASTTTGELFF.